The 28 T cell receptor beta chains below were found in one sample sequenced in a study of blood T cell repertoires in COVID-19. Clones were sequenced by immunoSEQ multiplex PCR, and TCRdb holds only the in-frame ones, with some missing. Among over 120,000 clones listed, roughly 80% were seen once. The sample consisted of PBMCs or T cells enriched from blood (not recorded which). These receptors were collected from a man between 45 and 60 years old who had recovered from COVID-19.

CDR3 residues: CASSQERGLAAYEQYF. DNA of the CDR3: TGTGCCAGCAGCCAAGAGAGGGGACTAGCGGCATACGAGCAGTACTTC. V gene TRBV4-2 combines with J gene TRBJ2-7; 11 positions agree with TRBD2. Germline CDR1 is LGHNA and CDR2 is YNFKEQ. Germline trimming cut 0 bases from V and 4 bases from J; bases unmatched to any gene: 5. This CDR3 contains 16 residues.

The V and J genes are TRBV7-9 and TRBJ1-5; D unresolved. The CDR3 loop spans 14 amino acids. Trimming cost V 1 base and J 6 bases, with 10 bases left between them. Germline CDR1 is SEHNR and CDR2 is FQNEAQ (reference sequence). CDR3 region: CASSLDGPGQPQHF. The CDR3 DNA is TGTGCCAGCAGCTTAGATGGGCCAGGTCAGCCCCAGCATTTT.

CDR3 bases: TGCGCCAGCAGCTTGGCGGTAGGGGGCAATGGCTACACCTTC. Translation gives CASSLAVGGNGYTF. The J gene is TRBJ1-2, the V gene TRBV5-1; 7 bases are shared with TRBD1. V dropped 0 bases and J dropped 6; count of bases not matched to a gene: 5. The germline V gene has CDR1 SGHRS and CDR2 YFSETQ. The CDR3 covers 14 residues.

CDR3 DNA: TGTGCCAGCAGCAAAGAGTGTAGGGAGGCTCAGCCCCAGCATTTT. Its translation is CASSKECREAQPQHF. The rearrangement uses TRBV21-1 and TRBJ1-5. TRBV21-1 represents a pseudogene. This CDR3 is built from 15 residues.

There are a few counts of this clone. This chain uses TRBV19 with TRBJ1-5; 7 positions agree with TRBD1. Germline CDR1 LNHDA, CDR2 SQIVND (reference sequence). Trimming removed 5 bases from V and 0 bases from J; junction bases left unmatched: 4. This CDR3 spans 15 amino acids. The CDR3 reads CASSPRDSSNQPQHF. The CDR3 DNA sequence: TGTGCCAGTAGTCCTCGGGACAGTAGCAATCAGCCCCAGCATTTT. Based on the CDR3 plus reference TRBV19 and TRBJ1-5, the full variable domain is DGGITQSPKYLFRKEGQNVTLSCEQNLNHDAMYWYRQDPGQGLRLIYYSQIVNDFQKGDIAEGYSVSREKKESFPLTVTSAQKNPTAFYLCASSPRDSSNQPQHFGDGTRLSIL.

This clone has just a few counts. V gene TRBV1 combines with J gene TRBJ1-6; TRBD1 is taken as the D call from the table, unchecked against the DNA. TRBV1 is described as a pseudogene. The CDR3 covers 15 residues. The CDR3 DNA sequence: TGCACCAGCAGCCCGGACAGTCTCTATAATTCACCCCTCCACTTT. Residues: CTSSPDSLYNSPLHF.

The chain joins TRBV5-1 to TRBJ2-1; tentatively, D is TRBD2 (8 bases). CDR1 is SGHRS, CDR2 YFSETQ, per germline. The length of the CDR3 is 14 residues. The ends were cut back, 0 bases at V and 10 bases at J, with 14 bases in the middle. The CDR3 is CASSLVAGGQEQFF. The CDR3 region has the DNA TGCGCCAGCAGCTTGGTCGCGGGGGGACAGGAGCAGTTCTTC.

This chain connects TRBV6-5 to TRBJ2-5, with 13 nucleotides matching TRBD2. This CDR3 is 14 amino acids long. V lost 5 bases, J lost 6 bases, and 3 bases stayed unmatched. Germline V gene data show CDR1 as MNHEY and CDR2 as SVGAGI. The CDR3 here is CASSRTSGGKTQYF. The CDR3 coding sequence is TGTGCCAGCAGTCGGACTAGCGGGGGCAAGACCCAGTACTTC.

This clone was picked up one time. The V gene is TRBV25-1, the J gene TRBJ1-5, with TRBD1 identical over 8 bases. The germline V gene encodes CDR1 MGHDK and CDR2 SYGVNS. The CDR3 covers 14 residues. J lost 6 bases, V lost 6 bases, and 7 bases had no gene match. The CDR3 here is CASSDRGSLQPQHF. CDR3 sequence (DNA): TGTGCCAGCAGCGACAGGGGTTCTCTTCAGCCCCAGCATTTT.

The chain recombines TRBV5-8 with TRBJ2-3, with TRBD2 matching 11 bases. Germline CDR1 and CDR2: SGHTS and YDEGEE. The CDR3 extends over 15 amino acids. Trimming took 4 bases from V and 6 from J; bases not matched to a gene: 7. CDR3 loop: CASSSLAGGVDTQYF. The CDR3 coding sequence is TGTGCCAGCAGCAGCCTAGCGGGGGGCGTGGATACGCAGTATTTT.

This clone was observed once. CDR3 region: CASSLQPVSYNEQFF. CDR3 nucleotide sequence: TGCGCCAGCAGCCTACAACCTGTCTCCTACAATGAGCAGTTCTTC. This chain uses TRBV4-3 with TRBJ2-1; D gene uncertain. CDR1 is LGHNA and CDR2 is YSLEER in the germline V gene. The CDR3 runs to 15 residues. V lost 4 bases, J lost 0 bases, and 10 bases lay in between.

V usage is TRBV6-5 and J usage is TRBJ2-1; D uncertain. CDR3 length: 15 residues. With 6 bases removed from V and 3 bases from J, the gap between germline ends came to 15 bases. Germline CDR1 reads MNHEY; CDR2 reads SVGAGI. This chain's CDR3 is CASSYTSAHYNEQFF. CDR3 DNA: TGTGCCAGCAGCTACACAAGTGCCCACTACAATGAGCAGTTCTTC.

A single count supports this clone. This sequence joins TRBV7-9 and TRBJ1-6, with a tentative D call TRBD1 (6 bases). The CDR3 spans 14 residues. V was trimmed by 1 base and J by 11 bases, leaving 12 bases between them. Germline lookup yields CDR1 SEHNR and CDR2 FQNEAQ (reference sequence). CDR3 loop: CASSLDRQGPPLHF. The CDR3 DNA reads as TGTGCCAGCAGCTTAGATAGGCAGGGGCCACCCCTCCACTTT.

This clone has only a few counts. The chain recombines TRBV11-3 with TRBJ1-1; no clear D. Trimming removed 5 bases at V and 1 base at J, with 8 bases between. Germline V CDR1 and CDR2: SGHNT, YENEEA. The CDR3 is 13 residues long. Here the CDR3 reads CASSPRENTEAFF. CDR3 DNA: TGTGCCAGCAGCCCGCGGGAGAACACTGAAGCTTTCTTT. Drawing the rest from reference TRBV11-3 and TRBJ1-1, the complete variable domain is EAGVVQSPRYKIIEKKQPVAFWCNPISGHNTLYWYLQNLGQGPELLIRYENEEAVDDSQLPKDRFSAERLKGVDSTLKIQPAELGDSAVYLCASSPRENTEAFFGQGTRLTVV.

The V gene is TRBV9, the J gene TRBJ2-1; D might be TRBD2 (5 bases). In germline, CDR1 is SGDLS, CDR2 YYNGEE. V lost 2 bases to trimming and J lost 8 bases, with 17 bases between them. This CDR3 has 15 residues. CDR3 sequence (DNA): TGTGCCAGCAGCGTCGACGGGATCTTAAACGATGAGCAGTTCTTC. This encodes CASSVDGILNDEQFF.

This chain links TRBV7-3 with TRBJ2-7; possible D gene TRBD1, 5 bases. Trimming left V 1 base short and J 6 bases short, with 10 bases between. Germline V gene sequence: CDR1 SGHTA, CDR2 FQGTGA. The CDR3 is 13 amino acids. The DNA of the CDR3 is TGTGCCAGCAGCTTAAGACAGAAGGGCGAGCAGTACTTC. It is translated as CASSLRQKGEQYF.

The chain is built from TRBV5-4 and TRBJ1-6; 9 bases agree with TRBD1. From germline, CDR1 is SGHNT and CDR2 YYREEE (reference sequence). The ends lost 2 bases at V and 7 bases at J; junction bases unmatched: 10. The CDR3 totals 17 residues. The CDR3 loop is CASSFPYRGQSNSPLHF. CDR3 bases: TGTGCCAGCAGCTTCCCCTACAGGGGGCAGAGCAATTCACCCCTCCACTTT.

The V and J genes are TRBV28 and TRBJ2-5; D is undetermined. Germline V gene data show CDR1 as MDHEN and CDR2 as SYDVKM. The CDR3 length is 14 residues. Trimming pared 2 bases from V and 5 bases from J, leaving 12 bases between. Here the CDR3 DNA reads TGTGCCAGCAGTTTAGTCGAGCCGGTGGAGACCCAGTACTTC. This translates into CASSLVEPVETQYF.

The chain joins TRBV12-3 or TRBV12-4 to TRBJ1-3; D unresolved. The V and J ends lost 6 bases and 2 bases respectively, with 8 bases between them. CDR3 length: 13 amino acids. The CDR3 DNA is TGTGCCAGCAGGTCTGGCCCTGGAAACACCATATATTTT. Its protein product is CASRSGPGNTIYF.

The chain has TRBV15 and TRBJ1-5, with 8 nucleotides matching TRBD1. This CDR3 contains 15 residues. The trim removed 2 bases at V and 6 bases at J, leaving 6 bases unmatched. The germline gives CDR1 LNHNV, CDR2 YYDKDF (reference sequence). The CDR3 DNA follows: TGTGCCACCAGCAGACCGGACAGGGAGCGTCAGCCCCAGCATTTT. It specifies CATSRPDRERQPQHF.

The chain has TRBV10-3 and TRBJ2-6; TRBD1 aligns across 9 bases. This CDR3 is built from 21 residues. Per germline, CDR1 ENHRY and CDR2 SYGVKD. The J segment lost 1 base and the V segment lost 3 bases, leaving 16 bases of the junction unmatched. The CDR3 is CAISDGVESGTGYSGANVLTF. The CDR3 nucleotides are TGTGCCATCAGTGATGGAGTAGAATCCGGGACAGGGTATTCTGGGGCCAACGTCCTGACTTTC.

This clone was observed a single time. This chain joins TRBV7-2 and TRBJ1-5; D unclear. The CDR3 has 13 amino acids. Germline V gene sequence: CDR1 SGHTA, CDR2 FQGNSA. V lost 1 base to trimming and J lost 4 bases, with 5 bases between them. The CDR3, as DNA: TGTGCCAGCAGCTTAGTTAATAATCAGCCCCAGCATTTT. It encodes CASSLVNNQPQHF.

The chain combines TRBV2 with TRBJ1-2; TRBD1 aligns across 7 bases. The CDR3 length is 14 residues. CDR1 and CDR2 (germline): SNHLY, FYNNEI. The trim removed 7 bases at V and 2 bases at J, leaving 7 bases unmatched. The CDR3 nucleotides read TGTGCCAGCACGGAAGGGGGCGCGAACTATGGCTACACCTTC. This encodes CASTEGGANYGYTF.

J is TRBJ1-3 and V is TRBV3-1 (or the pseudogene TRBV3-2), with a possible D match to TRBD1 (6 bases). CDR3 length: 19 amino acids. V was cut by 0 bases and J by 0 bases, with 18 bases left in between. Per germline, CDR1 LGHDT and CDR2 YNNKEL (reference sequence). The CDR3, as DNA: TGTGCCAGCAGCCAAGATTGGGGGGGCTCTCTTAACTCTGGAAACACCATATATTTT. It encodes CASSQDWGGSLNSGNTIYF.

As DNA, the CDR3 is TGTGCTAGTGGTTTGGGGGACATTTGGGAGACCCAGTACTTC. It specifies CASGLGDIWETQYF. The V call is TRBV12-5, the J call TRBJ2-5, with D maybe TRBD1 (6 bases). V was pared by 1 base and J by 5 bases, with 11 bases between. From germline, CDR1 is LGHNT and CDR2 FRNRAP. This CDR3 region has 14 residues.

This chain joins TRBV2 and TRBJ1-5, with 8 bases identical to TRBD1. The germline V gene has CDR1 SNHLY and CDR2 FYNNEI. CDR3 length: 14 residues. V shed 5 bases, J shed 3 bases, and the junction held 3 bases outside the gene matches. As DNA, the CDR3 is TGTGCCAGCAGTCAGGACAGGGTCAATCAGCCCCAGCATTTT. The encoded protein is CASSQDRVNQPQHF.

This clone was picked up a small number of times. The CDR3 nucleotides are TGTGCCAGCAGTGAAGCGCTTAACAGGGAAAAGTGGAAAATTGGTACTGAAGCTTTCTTT. Residues: CASSEALNREKWKIGTEAFF. The gene calls are TRBV2 and TRBJ1-1, with D possibly TRBD1 on 6 matching bases. CDR1 and CDR2 from the germline V gene are SNHLY and FYNNEI. CDR3 length equals 20 residues. V was pared by 0 bases and J by 5 bases, with 28 bases between. Supplemented by reference TRBV2 and TRBJ1-1, the full variable domain reads EPEVTQTPSHQVTQMGQEVILRCVPISNHLYFYWYRQILGQKVEFLVSFYNNEISEKSEIFDDQFSVERPDGSNFTLKIRSTKLEDSAMYFCASSEALNREKWKIGTEAFFGQGTRLTVV.

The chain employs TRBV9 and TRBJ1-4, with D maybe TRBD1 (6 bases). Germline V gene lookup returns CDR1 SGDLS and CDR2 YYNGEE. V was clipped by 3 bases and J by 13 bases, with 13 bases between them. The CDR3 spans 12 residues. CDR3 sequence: CASSAETGGLFF. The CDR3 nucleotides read TGTGCCAGCAGCGCCGAGACAGGAGGACTGTTTTTT. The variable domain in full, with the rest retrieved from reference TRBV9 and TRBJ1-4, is DSGVTQTPKHLITATGQRVTLRCSPRSGDLSVYWYQQSLDQGLQFLIQYYNGEERAKGNILERFSAQQFPDLHSELNLSSLELGDSALYFCASSAETGGLFFGSGTQLSVL.